This TCR beta chain derives from a study of T cell responses to AZD1222 COVID-19 vaccine. A word on this clone: What it binds is unknown.

Whole-study findings and limits: Donors skewed white British and female; clonal diversity was possibly underestimated.

CDR3 length: 15 amino acids. From germline, CDR1 is MNHEY and CDR2 SVGAGI. V lost 5 bases and J lost 3; bases outside the gene matches: 8. Clones were read by immunoSEQ multiplex PCR, and TCRdb kept only the in-frame ones, dropping some. This sample has some 50,000 clones, with approximately 80% found just once. This TCR was recovered from an adult in good health. This sample comprised peripheral blood, obtained on day 0 of MenACWY control vaccination. The rearrangement uses TRBV6-5 and TRBJ1-1, with 8 nucleotides matching TRBD1. CDR3 amino acids: CASSQTGGVDTEAFF. CDR3 in DNA: TGTGCCAGCAGTCAAACAGGGGGAGTGGACACTGAAGCTTTCTTT.